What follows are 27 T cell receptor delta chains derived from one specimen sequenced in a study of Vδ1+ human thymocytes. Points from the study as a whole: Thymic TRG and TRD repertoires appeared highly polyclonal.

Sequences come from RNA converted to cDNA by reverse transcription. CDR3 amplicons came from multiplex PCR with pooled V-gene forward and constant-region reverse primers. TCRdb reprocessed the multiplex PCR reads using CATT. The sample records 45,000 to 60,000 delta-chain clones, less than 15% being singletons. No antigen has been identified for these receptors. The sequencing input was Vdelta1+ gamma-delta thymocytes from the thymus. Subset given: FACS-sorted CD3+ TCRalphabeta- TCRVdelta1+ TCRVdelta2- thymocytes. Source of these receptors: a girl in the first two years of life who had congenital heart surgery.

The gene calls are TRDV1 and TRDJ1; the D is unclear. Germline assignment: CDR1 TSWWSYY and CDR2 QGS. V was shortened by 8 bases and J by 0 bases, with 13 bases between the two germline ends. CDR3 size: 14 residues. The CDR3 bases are TGTGCTCTTACTGAGGGAACTCACACCGATAAACTCATCTTT. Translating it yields CALTEGTHTDKLIF.

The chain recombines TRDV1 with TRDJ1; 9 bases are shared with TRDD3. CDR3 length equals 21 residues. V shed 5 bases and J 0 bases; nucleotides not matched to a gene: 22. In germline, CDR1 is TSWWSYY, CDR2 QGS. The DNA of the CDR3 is TGTGCTCTTGGGTCAAACCTTTTATGGACTGGGGGACCCTCTGACACCGATAAACTCATCTTT. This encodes CALGSNLLWTGGPSDTDKLIF.

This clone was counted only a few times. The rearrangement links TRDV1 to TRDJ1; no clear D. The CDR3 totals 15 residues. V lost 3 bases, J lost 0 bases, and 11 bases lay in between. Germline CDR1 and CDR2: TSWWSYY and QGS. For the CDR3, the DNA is TGTGCTCTTGGGGAGAATTCCATGTACACCGATAAACTCATCTTT. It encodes CALGENSMYTDKLIF.

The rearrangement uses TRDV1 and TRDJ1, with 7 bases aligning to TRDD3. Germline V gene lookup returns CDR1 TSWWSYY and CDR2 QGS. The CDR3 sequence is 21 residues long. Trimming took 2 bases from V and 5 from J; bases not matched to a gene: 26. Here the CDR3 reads CALGELLRPVSFRTGEDKLIF. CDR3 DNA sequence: TGTGCTCTTGGGGAATTATTGAGACCCGTTTCTTTCCGTACTGGGGAGGATAAACTCATCTTT.

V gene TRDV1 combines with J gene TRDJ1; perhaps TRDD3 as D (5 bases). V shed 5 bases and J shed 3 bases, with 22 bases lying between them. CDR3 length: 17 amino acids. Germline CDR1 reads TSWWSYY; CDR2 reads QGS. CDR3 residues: CALGFRRGRDGSDKLIF. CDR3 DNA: TGTGCTCTTGGGTTCCGGAGGGGGCGGGATGGCTCCGATAAACTCATCTTT.

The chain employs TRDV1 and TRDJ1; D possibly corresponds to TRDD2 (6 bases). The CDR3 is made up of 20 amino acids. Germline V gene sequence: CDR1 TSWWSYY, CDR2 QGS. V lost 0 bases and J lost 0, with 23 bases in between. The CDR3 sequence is CALGELGTGAFQSYTDKLIF. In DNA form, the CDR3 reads TGTGCTCTTGGGGAACTGGGGACCGGGGCCTTCCAGAGTTACACCGATAAACTCATCTTT.

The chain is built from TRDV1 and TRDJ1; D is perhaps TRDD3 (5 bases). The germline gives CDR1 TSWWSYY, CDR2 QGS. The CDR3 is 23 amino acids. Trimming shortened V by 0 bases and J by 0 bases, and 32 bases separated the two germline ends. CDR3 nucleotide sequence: TGTGCTCTTGGGGAACTAGTTTATCGGGCTGCGGGACGGATAGCGGGGTACACCGATAAACTCATCTTT. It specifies CALGELVYRAAGRIAGYTDKLIF.

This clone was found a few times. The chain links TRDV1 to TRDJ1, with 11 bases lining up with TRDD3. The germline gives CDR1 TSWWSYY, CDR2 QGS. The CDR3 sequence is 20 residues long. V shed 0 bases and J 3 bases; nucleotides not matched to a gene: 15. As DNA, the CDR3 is TGTGCTCTTGGGGAACTATGGGTCTGGGGGATACACGAGTTCGCCGATAAACTCATCTTT. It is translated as CALGELWVWGIHEFADKLIF.

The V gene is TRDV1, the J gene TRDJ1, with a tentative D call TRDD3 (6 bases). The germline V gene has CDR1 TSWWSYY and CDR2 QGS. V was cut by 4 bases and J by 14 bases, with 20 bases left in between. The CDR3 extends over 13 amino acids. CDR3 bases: TGTGCTCTTGGGGTGACGACGGGGATCCGGTATATCTTT. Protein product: CALGVTTGIRYIF.

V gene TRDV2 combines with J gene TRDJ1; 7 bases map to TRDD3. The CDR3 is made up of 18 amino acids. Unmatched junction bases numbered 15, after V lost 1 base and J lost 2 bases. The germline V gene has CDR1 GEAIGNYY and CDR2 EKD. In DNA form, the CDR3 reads TGTGCCTGTGACACGATCCCACGAGGCGTACTGGGGACCGATAAACTCATCTTT. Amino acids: CACDTIPRGVLGTDKLIF.

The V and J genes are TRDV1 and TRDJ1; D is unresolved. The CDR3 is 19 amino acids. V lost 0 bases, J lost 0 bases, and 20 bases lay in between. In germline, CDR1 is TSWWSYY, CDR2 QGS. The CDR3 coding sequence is TGTGCTCTTGGGGAACTATCAGAGCCTGTTACCTCGTACACCGATAAACTCATCTTT. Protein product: CALGELSEPVTSYTDKLIF.

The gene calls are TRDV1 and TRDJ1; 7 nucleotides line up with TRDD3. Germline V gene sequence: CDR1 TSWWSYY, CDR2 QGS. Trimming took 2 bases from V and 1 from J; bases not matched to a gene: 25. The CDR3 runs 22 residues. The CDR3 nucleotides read TGTGCTCTTGGGGAATACACTCCGCGGGGGCCTATGTACTGGGGAACCACCGATAAACTCATCTTT. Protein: CALGEYTPRGPMYWGTTDKLIF.

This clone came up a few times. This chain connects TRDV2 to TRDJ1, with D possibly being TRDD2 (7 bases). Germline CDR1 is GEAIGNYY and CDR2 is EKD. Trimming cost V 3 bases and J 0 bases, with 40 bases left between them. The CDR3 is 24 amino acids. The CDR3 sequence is CACDPPSFRTNPVSGGRYTDKLIF. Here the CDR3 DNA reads TGTGCCTGTGACCCACCTTCCTTCAGAACTAATCCGGTTAGTGGGGGTCGGTACACCGATAAACTCATCTTT.

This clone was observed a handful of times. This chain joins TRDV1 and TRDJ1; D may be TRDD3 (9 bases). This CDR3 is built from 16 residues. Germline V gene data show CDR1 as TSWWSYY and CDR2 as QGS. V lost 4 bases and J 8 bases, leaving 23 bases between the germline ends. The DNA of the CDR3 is TGTGCTCTTGGGGTCTCCCCCTTCCTAACTGGGGGAAAACTCATCTTT. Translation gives CALGVSPFLTGGKLIF.

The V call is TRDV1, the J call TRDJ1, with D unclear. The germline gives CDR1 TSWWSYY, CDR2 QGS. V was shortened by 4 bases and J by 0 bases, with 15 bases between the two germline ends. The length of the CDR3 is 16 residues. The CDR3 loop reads CALGALRGEYTDKLIF. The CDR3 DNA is TGTGCTCTTGGGGCGCTCCGGGGCGAGTACACCGATAAACTCATCTTT.

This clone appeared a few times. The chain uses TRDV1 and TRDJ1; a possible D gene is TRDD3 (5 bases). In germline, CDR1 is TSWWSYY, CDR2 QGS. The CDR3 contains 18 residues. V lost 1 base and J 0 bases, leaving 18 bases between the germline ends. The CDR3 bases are TGTGCTCTTGGGGAACCGGGATCACTACAAGTGTACACCGATAAACTCATCTTT. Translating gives CALGEPGSLQVYTDKLIF.

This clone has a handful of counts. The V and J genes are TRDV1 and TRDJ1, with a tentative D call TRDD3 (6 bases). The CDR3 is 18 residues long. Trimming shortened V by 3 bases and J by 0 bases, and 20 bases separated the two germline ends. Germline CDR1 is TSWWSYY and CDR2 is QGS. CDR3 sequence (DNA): TGTGCTCTTGGGGATATTTACGACCCGGGGGAGCACACCGATAAACTCATCTTT. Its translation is CALGDIYDPGEHTDKLIF.

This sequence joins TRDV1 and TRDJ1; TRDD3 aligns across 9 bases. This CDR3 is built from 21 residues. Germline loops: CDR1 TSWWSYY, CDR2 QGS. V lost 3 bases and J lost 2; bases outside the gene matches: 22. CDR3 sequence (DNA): TGTGCTCTTGGGGAGCGTCTTCCGGAAACTGGGGATACGGGGAGGACCGATAAACTCATCTTT. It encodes CALGERLPETGDTGRTDKLIF.

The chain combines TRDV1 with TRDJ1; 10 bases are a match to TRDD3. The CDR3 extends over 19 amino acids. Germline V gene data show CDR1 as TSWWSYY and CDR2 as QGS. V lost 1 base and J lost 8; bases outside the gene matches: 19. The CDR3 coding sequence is TGTGCTCTTGGGGAACGGCGACAACTTAAGTGGGGGATACCCCTGAAACTCATCTTT. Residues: CALGERRQLKWGIPLKLIF.

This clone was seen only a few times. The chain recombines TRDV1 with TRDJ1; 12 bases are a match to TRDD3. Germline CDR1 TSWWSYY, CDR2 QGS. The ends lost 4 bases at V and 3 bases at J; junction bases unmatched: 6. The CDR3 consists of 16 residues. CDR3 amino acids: CALGVPSGGYADKLIF. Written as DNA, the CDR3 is TGTGCTCTTGGGGTCCCCTCTGGGGGATACGCCGATAAACTCATCTTT.

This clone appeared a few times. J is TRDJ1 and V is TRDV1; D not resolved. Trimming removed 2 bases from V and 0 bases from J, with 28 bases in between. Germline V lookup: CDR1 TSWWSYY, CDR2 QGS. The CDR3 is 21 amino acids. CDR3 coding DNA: TGTGCTCTTGGGGAATCCACCTCATCCCCTCGTCGCCCCTGGTACACCGATAAACTCATCTTT. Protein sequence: CALGESTSSPRRPWYTDKLIF.

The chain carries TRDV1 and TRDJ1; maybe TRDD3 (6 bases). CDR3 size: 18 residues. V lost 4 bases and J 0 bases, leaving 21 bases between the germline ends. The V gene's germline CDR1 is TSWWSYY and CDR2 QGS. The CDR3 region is CALGVFLGPKPYTDKLIF. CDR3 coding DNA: TGTGCTCTTGGGGTATTTCTGGGGCCCAAACCGTACACCGATAAACTCATCTTT.

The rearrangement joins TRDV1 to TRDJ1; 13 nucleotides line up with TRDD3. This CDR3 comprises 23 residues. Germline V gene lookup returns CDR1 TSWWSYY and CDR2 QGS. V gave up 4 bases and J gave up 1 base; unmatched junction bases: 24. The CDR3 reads CALGVPSYEKYWGIRRATDKLIF. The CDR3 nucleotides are TGTGCTCTTGGGGTCCCTTCCTACGAGAAGTACTGGGGGATACGCAGGGCCACCGATAAACTCATCTTT.

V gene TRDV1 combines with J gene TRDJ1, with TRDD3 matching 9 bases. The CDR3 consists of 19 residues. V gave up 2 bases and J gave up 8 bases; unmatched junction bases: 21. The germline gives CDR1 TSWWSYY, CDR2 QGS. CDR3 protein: CALGEDAFLSTGGREKLIF. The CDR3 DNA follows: TGTGCTCTTGGGGAAGACGCCTTCTTAAGTACTGGGGGACGCGAAAAACTCATCTTT.

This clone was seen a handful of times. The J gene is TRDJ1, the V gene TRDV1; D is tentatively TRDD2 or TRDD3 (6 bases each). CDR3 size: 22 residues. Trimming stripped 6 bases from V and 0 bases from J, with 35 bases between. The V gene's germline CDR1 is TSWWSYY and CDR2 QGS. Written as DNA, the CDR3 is TGTGCTCTTGGACAAATCCGCTTCCTCCTCTACTCTGATGGGGGGGACACCGATAAACTCATCTTT. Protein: CALGQIRFLLYSDGGDTDKLIF.

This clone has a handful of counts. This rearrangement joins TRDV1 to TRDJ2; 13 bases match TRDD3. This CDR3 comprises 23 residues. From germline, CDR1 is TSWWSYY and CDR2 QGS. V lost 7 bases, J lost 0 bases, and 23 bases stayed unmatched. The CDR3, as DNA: TGTGCTCTTGAGGTATCCCCCCGTACTGGGGGATACGCTCTCAGAGCTTTGACAGCACAACTCTTCTTT. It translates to CALEVSPRTGGYALRALTAQLFF.

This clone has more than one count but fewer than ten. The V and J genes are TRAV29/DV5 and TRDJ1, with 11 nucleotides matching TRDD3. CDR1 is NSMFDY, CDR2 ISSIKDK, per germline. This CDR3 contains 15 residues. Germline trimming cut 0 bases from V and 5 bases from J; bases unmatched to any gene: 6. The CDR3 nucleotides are TGTGCAGCAAGCGCGCATTGGGGGATACGTGATAAACTCATCTTT. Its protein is CAASAHWGIRDKLIF.